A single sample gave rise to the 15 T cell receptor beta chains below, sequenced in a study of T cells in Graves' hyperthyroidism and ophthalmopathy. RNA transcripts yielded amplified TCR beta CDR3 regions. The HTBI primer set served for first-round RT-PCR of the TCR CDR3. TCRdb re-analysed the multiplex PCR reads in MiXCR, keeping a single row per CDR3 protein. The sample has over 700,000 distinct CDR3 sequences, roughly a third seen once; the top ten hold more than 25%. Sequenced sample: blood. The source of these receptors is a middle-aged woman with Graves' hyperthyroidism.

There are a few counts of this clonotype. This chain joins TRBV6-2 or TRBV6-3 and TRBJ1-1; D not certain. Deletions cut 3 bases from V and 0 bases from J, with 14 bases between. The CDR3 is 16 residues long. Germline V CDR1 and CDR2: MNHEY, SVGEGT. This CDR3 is CASSYKALDMNTEAFF. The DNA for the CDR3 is TGTGCCAGCAGTTATAAGGCTCTTGATATGAACACTGAAGCTTTCTTT.

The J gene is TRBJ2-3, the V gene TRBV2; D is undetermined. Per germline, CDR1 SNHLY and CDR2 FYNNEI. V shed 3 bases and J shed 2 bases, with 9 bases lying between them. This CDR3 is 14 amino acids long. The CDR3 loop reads CASSEAQYTDTQYF. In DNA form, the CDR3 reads TGTGCCAGCAGTGAGGCCCAGTACACAGATACGCAGTATTTT.

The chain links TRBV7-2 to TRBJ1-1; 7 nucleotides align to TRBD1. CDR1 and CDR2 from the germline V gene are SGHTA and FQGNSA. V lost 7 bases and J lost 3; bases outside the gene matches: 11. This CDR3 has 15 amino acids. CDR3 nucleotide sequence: TGTGCCAGCACCAACACGACAGGGTTTCACACTGAAGCTTTCTTT. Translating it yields CASTNTTGFHTEAFF.

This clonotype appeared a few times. CDR3: CASSYDRQGNGYTF. In DNA, the CDR3 is TGTGCCAGCAGTTACGATCGACAGGGTAATGGCTACACCTTC. The V gene is TRBV6-5, the J gene TRBJ1-2; TRBD1 matches at 7 bases. CDR3 length equals 14 residues. After removal of 2 bases from V and 6 bases from J, the junction contained 6 bases not matched to a gene. CDR1 is MNHEY and CDR2 is SVGAGI in the germline V gene.

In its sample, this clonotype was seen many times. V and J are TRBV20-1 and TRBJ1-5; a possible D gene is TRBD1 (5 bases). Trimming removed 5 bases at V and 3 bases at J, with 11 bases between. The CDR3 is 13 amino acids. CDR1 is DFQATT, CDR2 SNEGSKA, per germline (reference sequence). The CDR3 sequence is CSAGGVINQPQHF. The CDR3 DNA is TGCAGTGCTGGGGGGGTGATCAATCAGCCCCAGCATTTT.

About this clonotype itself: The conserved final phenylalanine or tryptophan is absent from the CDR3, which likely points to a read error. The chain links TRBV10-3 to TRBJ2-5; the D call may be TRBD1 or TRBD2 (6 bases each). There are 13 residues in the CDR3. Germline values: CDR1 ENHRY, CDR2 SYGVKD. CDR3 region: CASSYGGEETQYS. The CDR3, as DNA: TGTGCCAGCAGTTACGGGGGCGAGGAGACCCAGTACTCC.

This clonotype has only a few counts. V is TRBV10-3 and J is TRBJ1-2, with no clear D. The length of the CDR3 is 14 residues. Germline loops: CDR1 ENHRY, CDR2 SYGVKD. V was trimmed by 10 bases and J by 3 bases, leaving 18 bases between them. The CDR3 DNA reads TGTGCCAGCAAAGGGCCTACAGATGACTATGGCTACACCTTC. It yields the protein CASKGPTDDYGYTF.

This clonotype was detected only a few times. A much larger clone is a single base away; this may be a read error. This CDR3 is CSAHLGETRYF. CDR3 DNA: TGCAGTGCCCACCTGGGAGAGACCCGGTACTTC. This chain links TRBV20-1 with TRBJ2-5; D is perhaps TRBD2 (5 bases). CDR1 is DFQATT and CDR2 is SNEGSKA in the germline V gene (reference sequence). This CDR3 spans 11 amino acids.

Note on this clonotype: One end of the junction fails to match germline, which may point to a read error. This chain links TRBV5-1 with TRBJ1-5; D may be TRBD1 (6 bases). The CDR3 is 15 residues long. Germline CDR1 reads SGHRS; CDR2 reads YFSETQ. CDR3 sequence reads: CASSYGQGRYRPQHF. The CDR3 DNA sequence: TGTGCCAGCAGTTACGGCCAGGGGCGGTATCGGCCCCAGCATTTT. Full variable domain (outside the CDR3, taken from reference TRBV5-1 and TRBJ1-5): KAGVTQTPRYLIKTRGQQVTLSCSPISGHRSVSWYQQTPGQGLQFLFEYFSETQRNKGNFPGRFSGRQFSNSRSEMNVSTLELGDSALYLCASSYGQGRYRPQHFGDGTRLSIL.

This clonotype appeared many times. DNA of the CDR3: TGTGCCAGCAGCCGAACGGGACTCCTTCGCGAGCAGTACTTC. Its protein is CASSRTGLLREQYF. V usage is TRBV7-9 and J usage is TRBJ2-7; the D gene is possibly TRBD2 (6 bases). V dropped 5 bases and J dropped 6 bases, with 17 bases sitting between them. This CDR3 contains 14 residues. Germline lookup yields CDR1 SEHNR and CDR2 FQNEAQ (reference sequence).

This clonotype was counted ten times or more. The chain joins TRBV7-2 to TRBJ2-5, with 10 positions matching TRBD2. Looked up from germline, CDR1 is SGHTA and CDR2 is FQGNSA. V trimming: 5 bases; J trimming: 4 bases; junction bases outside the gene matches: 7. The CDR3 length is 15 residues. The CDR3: CASSPSGLAIETQYF. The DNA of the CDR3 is TGTGCCAGCAGCCCCTCGGGACTAGCGATAGAGACCCAGTACTTC.

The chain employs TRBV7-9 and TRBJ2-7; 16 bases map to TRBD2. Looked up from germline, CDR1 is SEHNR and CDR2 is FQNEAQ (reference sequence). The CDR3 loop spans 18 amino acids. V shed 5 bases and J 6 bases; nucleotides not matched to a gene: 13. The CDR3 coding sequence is TGTGCCAGCAGCACGTGGGGACTAGCGGGAGGGCCTCGGAGCGAGCAGTACTTC. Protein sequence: CASSTWGLAGGPRSEQYF.

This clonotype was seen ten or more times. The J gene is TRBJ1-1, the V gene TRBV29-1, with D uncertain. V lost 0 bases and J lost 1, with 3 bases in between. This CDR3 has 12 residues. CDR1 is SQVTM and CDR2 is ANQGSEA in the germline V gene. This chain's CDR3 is CSVEEANTEAFF. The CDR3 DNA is TGCAGCGTTGAAGAGGCGAACACTGAAGCTTTCTTT.

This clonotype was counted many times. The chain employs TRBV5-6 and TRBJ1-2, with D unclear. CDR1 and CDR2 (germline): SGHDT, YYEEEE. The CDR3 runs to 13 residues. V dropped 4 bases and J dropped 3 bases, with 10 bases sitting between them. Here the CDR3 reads CASSGSGHYGYTF. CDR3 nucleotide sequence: TGTGCCAGCAGCGGGTCCGGACACTATGGCTACACCTTC.

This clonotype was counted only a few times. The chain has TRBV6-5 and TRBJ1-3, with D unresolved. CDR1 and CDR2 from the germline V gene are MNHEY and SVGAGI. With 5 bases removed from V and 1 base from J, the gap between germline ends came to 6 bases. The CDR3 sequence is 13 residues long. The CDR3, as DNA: TGTGCCAGCAGTGTGGAATCTGGAAACACCATATATTTT. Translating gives CASSVESGNTIYF.